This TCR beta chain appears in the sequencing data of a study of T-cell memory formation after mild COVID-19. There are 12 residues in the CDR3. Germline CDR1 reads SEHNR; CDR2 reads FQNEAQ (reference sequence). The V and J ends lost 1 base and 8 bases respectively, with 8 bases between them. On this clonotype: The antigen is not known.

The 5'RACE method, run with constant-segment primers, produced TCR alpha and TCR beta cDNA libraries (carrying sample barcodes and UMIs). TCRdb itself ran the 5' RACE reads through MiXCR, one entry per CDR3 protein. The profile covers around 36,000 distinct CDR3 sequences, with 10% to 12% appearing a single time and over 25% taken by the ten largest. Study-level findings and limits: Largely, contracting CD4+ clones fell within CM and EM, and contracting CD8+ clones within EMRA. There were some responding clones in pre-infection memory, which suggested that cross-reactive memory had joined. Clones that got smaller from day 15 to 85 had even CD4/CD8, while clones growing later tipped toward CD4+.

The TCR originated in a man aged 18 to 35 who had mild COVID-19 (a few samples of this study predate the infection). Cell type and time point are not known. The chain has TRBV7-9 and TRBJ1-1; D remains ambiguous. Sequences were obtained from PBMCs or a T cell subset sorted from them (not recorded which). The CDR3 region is CASSLGFREAFF. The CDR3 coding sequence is TGTGCCAGCAGCTTAGGTTTCAGGGAAGCTTTCTTT.